This T cell receptor beta chain appears in the sequencing data of a study of blood T cell repertoires in COVID-19. As for the study in general: COVID-19 samples collected from the United States, Italy and Spain covered acute and convalescent phases. Sources were T cells, B-cell-depleted T cells, or PBMCs; the material itself was cDNA or gDNA.

Participant ages covered about 18 to 95 years across 24 US areas. Using immunoSEQ multiplex PCR, the repertoire was profiled, and TCRdb retains in-frame clones only, with some absent. The repertoire holds hundreds of thousands of clones, with roughly 91% as singletons. Trimming stripped 5 bases from V and 5 bases from J, with 19 bases between. The CDR3 extends over 15 amino acids. Germline CDR1 reads SGHRS; CDR2 reads YFSETQ. The receptor was isolated from a woman aged 45-65 years who had been exposed to COVID-19. The rearrangement links TRBV5-1 to TRBJ2-5; possibly TRBD1 for D (5 bases). Sequenced material: PBMCs or T cells enriched from blood (not recorded which). CDR3 protein: CASRSQTQAGETQYF. The DNA for the CDR3 is TGCGCCAGCAGAAGTCAGACCCAGGCAGGGGAGACCCAGTACTTC.